These 14 T cell receptor beta chains share one sample of origin, sequenced in a study of OX40 agonist ivuxolimab in advanced cancers. The protocol was immunoSEQ multiplex PCR, while the TCRdb copy is restricted to in-frame clones and leaves out a portion. This sample carries about 79,000 clones, roughly 94% of them seen once, and the ten largest clones take over 8.5%. The sequencing used CD4+ or CD8+ T cells sorted from blood, collected in a trial of the OX40 agonist ivuxolimab. All receptors come from an adult with an advanced solid tumor such as melanoma, head and neck, liver or kidney cancer.

This clone was picked up a small number of times. This chain uses TRBV7-9 with TRBJ1-2, with D unresolved. V was pared by 10 bases and J by 0 bases, with 12 bases between. This CDR3 comprises 13 residues. Germline V CDR1 and CDR2: SEHNR, FQNEAQ (reference sequence). The DNA of the CDR3 is TGTGCCATTGACCCCGAATCTAACTATGGCTACACCTTC. Protein: CAIDPESNYGYTF. Using reference TRBV7-9 and TRBJ1-2 for the parts outside the CDR3, the full variable domain is DTGVSQNPRHKITKRGQNVTFRCDPISEHNRLYWYRQTLGQGPEFLTYFQNEAQLEKSRLLSDRFSAERPKGSFSTLEIQRTEQGDSAMYLCAIDPESNYGYTFGSGTRLTVV.

This clone was detected a few times. The chain has TRBV7-9 and TRBJ1-1; TRBD1 matches at 7 bases. With V trimmed by 5 bases and J by 0 bases, 9 bases remained unmatched. CDR3 length: 16 residues. Germline lookup yields CDR1 SEHNR and CDR2 FQNEAQ (reference sequence). CDR3 sequence reads: CASSPRQGSMNTEAFF. The CDR3 DNA reads as TGTGCCAGCAGCCCCCGACAGGGATCCATGAACACTGAAGCTTTCTTT.

The V call is TRBV13, the J call TRBJ2-7; 10 nucleotides match TRBD2. Germline CDR1 PRHDT, CDR2 FYEKMQ (reference sequence). The CDR3 is 15 amino acids. The trim removed 6 bases at V and 6 bases at J, leaving 11 bases unmatched. The CDR3 spells CASRILAGRPLEQYF. Written as DNA, the CDR3 is TGTGCCAGCAGGATACTAGCGGGGCGACCCCTCGAGCAGTACTTC.

This sequence joins TRBV7-2 and TRBJ1-1; D is unresolved. The CDR3 runs 13 residues. V lost 3 bases and J lost 4, with 9 bases in between. The germline V gene has CDR1 SGHTA and CDR2 FQGNSA. The CDR3 nucleotides are TGTGCCAGCAGCTTCGATTTCGGCACTGAAGCTTTCTTT. This encodes CASSFDFGTEAFF.

This sequence joins TRBV2 and TRBJ2-3; D remains unclear. The V gene lost 2 bases and the J gene lost 5 bases, with 8 bases spanning the gap. This CDR3 comprises 13 residues. Germline loops: CDR1 SNHLY, CDR2 FYNNEI. For the CDR3, the DNA is TGTGCCAGCAGTGAATACCTTAGAGATACGCAGTATTTT. Its protein is CASSEYLRDTQYF.

The chain carries TRBV18 and TRBJ2-3; 13 bases line up with TRBD2. Germline V gene lookup returns CDR1 KGHSH and CDR2 LQKENI. V dropped 7 bases and J dropped 4; count of bases not matched to a gene: 5. The CDR3 is made up of 15 amino acids. This CDR3 reads CASLRTSGSADTQYF. CDR3 coding DNA: TGTGCCAGCTTAAGGACTAGCGGGAGTGCAGATACGCAGTATTTT.

V is TRBV6-5 and J is TRBJ1-1; weak D call: TRBD1 (5 bases). The CDR3 covers 15 residues. V was shortened by 4 bases and J by 1 base, with 13 bases between the two germline ends. Germline CDR1 and CDR2: MNHEY and SVGAGI. The CDR3 here is CASSSPTETNTEAFF. For the CDR3, the DNA is TGTGCCAGCAGTTCGCCGACAGAAACGAACACTGAAGCTTTCTTT.

This sequence joins TRBV7-3 and TRBJ2-1; D may be TRBD1 or TRBD2 (5 bases each). Trimming took off 1 base at V and 12 bases at J, with 10 bases between the two ends. The CDR3 is made up of 12 amino acids. Germline values: CDR1 SGHTA, CDR2 FQGTGA. CDR3 sequence: CASSLIGGVQFF. The CDR3 region has the DNA TGTGCCAGCAGCTTAATTGGGGGTGTGCAGTTCTTC.

The V call is TRBV6-5, the J call TRBJ2-2; D is unclear. V lost 7 bases, J lost 3 bases, and 12 bases lay in between. This CDR3 is built from 14 residues. CDR1 MNHEY and CDR2 SVGAGI come from the germline V gene. For the CDR3, the DNA is TGTGCCAGCATCCCGACCGGATACACCGGGGAGCTGTTTTTT. Residues: CASIPTGYTGELFF.

This sequence joins TRBV7-9 and TRBJ1-6; D gene unclear. This CDR3 contains 12 residues. Per germline, CDR1 SEHNR and CDR2 FQNEAQ (reference sequence). V dropped 7 bases and J dropped 10 bases, with 11 bases sitting between them. CDR3 sequence: CASNPDGSPLHF. CDR3 sequence (DNA): TGTGCCAGCAACCCCGACGGCTCACCCCTCCACTTT.

This clone appeared a single time. The rearrangement joins TRBV25-1 to TRBJ1-2; D is perhaps TRBD1 (5 bases). The ends were cut back, 5 bases at V and 8 bases at J, with 12 bases in the middle. The length of the CDR3 is 12 residues. Germline V gene lookup returns CDR1 MGHDK and CDR2 SYGVNS. The CDR3, as DNA: TGTGCCAGCAGTATCGGGGCGCGGGGCTACACCTTC. As protein: CASSIGARGYTF.

V and J are TRBV7-3 and TRBJ2-3; 7 bases match TRBD2. Germline V gene lookup returns CDR1 SGHTA and CDR2 FQGTGA. This CDR3 comprises 15 residues. Losses at the gene ends were 6 bases for V and 2 bases for J; bases not matched to a gene: 8. The CDR3 sequence: CASSSGGRYTDTQYF. The CDR3 DNA follows: TGTGCCAGCAGTTCCGGCGGGAGATACACAGATACGCAGTATTTT.

The rearrangement links TRBV7-9 to TRBJ1-3; D is unclear. V lost 4 bases and J 0 bases, leaving 16 bases between the germline ends. The germline CDR1 and CDR2 sequences are SEHNR and FQNEAQ (reference sequence). There are 17 residues in the CDR3. CDR3 in amino acids: CASSSTTIRTSGNTIYF. The CDR3 region has the DNA TGTGCCAGCAGCTCCACCACAATACGGACCTCTGGAAACACCATATATTTT.

The chain links TRBV19 to TRBJ2-3, with D perhaps matching TRBD1 or TRBD2 (5 bases each). The V and J ends lost 3 bases and 0 bases respectively, with 13 bases between them. The CDR3 is 16 residues long. The germline V gene has CDR1 LNHDA and CDR2 SQIVND (reference sequence). The CDR3 sequence is CASSIGAGGSTDTQYF. CDR3 nucleotides: TGTGCCAGTAGTATTGGGGCGGGTGGAAGCACAGATACGCAGTATTTT. The full variable domain, completed using reference TRBV19 and TRBJ2-3, is DGGITQSPKYLFRKEGQNVTLSCEQNLNHDAMYWYRQDPGQGLRLIYYSQIVNDFQKGDIAEGYSVSREKKESFPLTVTSAQKNPTAFYLCASSIGAGGSTDTQYFGPGTRLTVL.